The clone carrying this T cell receptor beta chain occurred a few times. This record comes from a study of response to subunit inactivated influenza vaccine. A single record per CDR3 protein comes from TCRdb applying MiXCR to the RT-PCR reads. The repertoire holds 150,000 to 200,000 distinct CDR3 sequences, roughly 12% seen once, with 25% to 30% in the top ten. With V trimmed by 0 bases and J by 5 bases, 3 bases remained unmatched. The CDR3 is made up of 16 amino acids. Germline lookup yields CDR1 SGHRS and CDR2 YFSETQ. These data also featured in a second study, about T cells expressing NK-cell markers. That publication notes: cDNA encoding TCR beta was synthesized via 5'RACE template switching incorporating UMIs. T cells sorted in several experiments were restricted to alpha-beta TCR T cells by an anti-gamma-delta TCR antibody.

V usage is TRBV5-1 and J usage is TRBJ2-2; 11 bases are a match to TRBD2. The sample consisted of CD8+ T cells sorted from PBMCs, taken 11 to 12 days after vaccination. This clonotype was sampled from a man in his forties or fifties who received an inactivated influenza vaccine. The CDR3 reads CASSLVAGGPTGELFF. CDR3 DNA sequence: TGCGCCAGCAGCTTGGTAGCGGGGGGGCCTACCGGGGAGCTGTTTTTT.